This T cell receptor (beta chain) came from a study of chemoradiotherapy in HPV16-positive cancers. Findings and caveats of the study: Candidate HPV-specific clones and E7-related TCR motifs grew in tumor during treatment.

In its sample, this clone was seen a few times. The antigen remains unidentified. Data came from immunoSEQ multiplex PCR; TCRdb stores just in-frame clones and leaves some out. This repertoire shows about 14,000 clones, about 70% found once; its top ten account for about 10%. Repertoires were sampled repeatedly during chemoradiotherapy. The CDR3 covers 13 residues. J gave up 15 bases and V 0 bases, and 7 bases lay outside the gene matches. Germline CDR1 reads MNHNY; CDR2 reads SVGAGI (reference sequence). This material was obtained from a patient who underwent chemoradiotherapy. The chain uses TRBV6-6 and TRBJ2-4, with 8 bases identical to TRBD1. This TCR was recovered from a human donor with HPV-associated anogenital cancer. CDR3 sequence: CASSYSRTGNTYF. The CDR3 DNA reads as TGTGCCAGCAGTTACTCCCGGACAGGGAATACGTACTTC.